A single sample is the source of the 20 T cell receptor beta chains below, sequenced in a study of OX40 agonist ivuxolimab in advanced cancers. Sequencing used immunoSEQ multiplex PCR; TCRdb keeps in-frame clones, though not all of them. This sample has roughly 60,000 clones; approximately 85% occur once, and the top ten carry more than 2.5%. The source material was CD4+ or CD8+ T cells sorted from blood, sampled in a trial of the OX40 agonist ivuxolimab. Receptor source: an adult with an advanced solid tumor such as melanoma, head and neck, liver or kidney cancer.

The chain carries TRBV6-5 and TRBJ2-5, with 10 nucleotides matching TRBD1. CDR1 and CDR2 (germline): MNHEY, SVGAGI. Trimming at V came to 6 bases and at J to 5 bases, leaving 3 bases not matched to a gene. The CDR3 contains 13 residues. CDR3 loop: CASRTGGLETQYF. The DNA for the CDR3 is TGTGCCAGCAGGACAGGGGGCCTGGAGACCCAGTACTTC.

V is TRBV27 and J is TRBJ2-7; no firm D call. V was cut by 6 bases and J by 4 bases, with 13 bases left in between. The CDR3 has 13 residues. Germline CDR1 is MNHEY and CDR2 is SMNVEV (reference sequence). The CDR3 DNA reads TGTGCCAGCAGCCCAGTGATCCAATACGAGCAGTACTTC. Encoded protein: CASSPVIQYEQYF.

A word on this clone: Other nucleotide sequences from this sample produce the same CDR3. The V call is TRBV7-7, the J call TRBJ2-5; D is ambiguous. CDR1 and CDR2 (germline): SSHAT, FNYEAQ (reference sequence). The CDR3 is 13 amino acids. CDR3 DNA sequence: TGTGCTGGGTCGTCCAGACCAGGAGAGACCCAGTACTTC. Amino acids: CAGSSRPGETQYF.

The chain combines TRBV10-2 with TRBJ1-5; tentative D call: TRBD1 (6 bases). This CDR3 is 13 amino acids long. The germline V gene has CDR1 WSHSY and CDR2 SAAADI. The V end lost 5 bases, the J end lost 4 bases, and 9 bases lay between the germline ends. For the CDR3, the DNA is TGCGCCAGCAGTACACAGGGAAATCAGCCCCAGCATTTT. It translates to CASSTQGNQPQHF.

This clone was observed a handful of times. In DNA, the CDR3 is TGTGCCAGTAGTATGGCCCAGGGGGACAATCAGCCCCAGCATTTT. Translation gives CASSMAQGDNQPQHF. This sequence joins TRBV19 and TRBJ1-5; TRBD1 matches 7 bases. This CDR3 has 15 residues. Trimming at V came to 3 bases and at J to 3 bases, leaving 5 bases not matched to a gene. Germline-derived CDR1 and CDR2 are LNHDA and SQIVND (reference sequence).

This clone was seen only once. This chain links TRBV30 with TRBJ1-6; 8 bases fit TRBD1. Trimming removed 2 bases from V and 9 bases from J; junction bases left unmatched: 6. Germline CDR1 and CDR2: GTSNPN and SVGIG (reference sequence). The CDR3 loop spans 14 amino acids. In DNA form, the CDR3 reads TGTGCCTGGAGTAAAGGACAGGGCACTTCACCCCTCCACTTT. Its protein is CAWSKGQGTSPLHF.

The rearrangement uses TRBV13 and TRBJ1-1, with D unresolved. CDR3 size: 13 residues. Germline CDR1 and CDR2: PRHDT and FYEKMQ (reference sequence). V lost 5 bases and J 1 base, leaving 8 bases between the germline ends. The CDR3 region is CASSIRPNTEAFF. CDR3 coding DNA: TGTGCCAGCAGCATCCGGCCGAACACTGAAGCTTTCTTT.

The chain couples TRBV4-2 to TRBJ2-7; 9 nucleotides align to TRBD1. CDR1 and CDR2 from the germline V gene are LGHNA and YNFKEQ. J lost 3 bases, V lost 5 bases, and 14 bases had no gene match. This CDR3 has 17 residues. CDR3 residues: CASSSSQGAQTHYEQYF. CDR3 nucleotide sequence: TGTGCCAGCAGCTCATCACAGGGGGCTCAAACCCACTACGAGCAGTACTTC.

Comment on this clone: Other DNA sequences in the same sample also yield this CDR3. This sequence joins TRBV27 and TRBJ2-5; TRBD1 matches at 7 bases. The CDR3 covers 14 residues. The germline gives CDR1 MNHEY, CDR2 SMNVEV (reference sequence). The ends lost 3 bases at V and 1 base at J; junction bases unmatched: 2. The CDR3 is CASSLGQLQETQYF. CDR3 coding DNA: TGTGCCAGCAGTTTGGGACAGCTCCAAGAGACCCAGTACTTC.

Remarks on this clone: The junction differs from germline at one of its ends, possibly a read error. The rearrangement joins TRBV6-1 to TRBJ2-7; 8 bases map to TRBD1. This CDR3 has 14 amino acids. Germline V lookup: CDR1 MNHNS, CDR2 SASEGT. The CDR3 reads CASREGQGRNEQYF. The CDR3 DNA is TGTGCCAGCAGGGAAGGACAGGGTCGGAACGAGCAGTACTTC.

This chain connects TRBV7-3 to TRBJ1-2, with D unresolved. The germline CDR1 and CDR2 sequences are SGHTA and FQGTGA. The CDR3 has 14 residues. Trimming stripped 2 bases from V and 3 bases from J, with 10 bases between. This CDR3 is CASSLAPADYGYTF. In DNA, the CDR3 is TGTGCCAGCAGCTTAGCCCCTGCAGACTATGGCTACACCTTC. Filled out from reference TRBV7-3 and TRBJ1-2, the complete variable domain reads GAGVSQTPSNKVTEKGKYVELRCDPISGHTALYWYRQSLGQGPEFLIYFQGTGAADDSGLPNDRFFAVRPEGSVSTLKIQRTERGDSAVYLCASSLAPADYGYTFGSGTRLTVV.

The chain uses TRBV7-9 and TRBJ2-7; D is unresolved. The V gene's germline CDR1 is SEHNR and CDR2 FQNEAQ (reference sequence). V was trimmed by 4 bases and J by 2 bases, leaving 9 bases between them. The CDR3 totals 13 residues. For the CDR3, the DNA is TGTGCCAGCAGCTATCGCGGTCCCTACGAGCAGTACTTC. Translation: CASSYRGPYEQYF.

This clone was seen only a few times. This chain uses TRBV11-3 with TRBJ2-1; D might be TRBD2 (6 bases). This CDR3 comprises 13 residues. The germline V and J ends were trimmed by 1 base and 6 bases, with 7 bases remaining between them. Germline V lookup: CDR1 SGHNT, CDR2 YENEEA. The CDR3 sequence is CASSLVEGNEQFF. The CDR3 nucleotides read TGTGCCAGCAGCTTAGTGGAGGGCAATGAGCAGTTCTTC. The full variable domain, its missing parts supplied by reference TRBV11-3 and TRBJ2-1, is EAGVVQSPRYKIIEKKQPVAFWCNPISGHNTLYWYLQNLGQGPELLIRYENEEAVDDSQLPKDRFSAERLKGVDSTLKIQPAELGDSAVYLCASSLVEGNEQFFGPGTRLTVL.

V is TRBV14 and J is TRBJ2-7; tentatively, D is TRBD2 (6 bases). Trimming stripped 4 bases from V and 6 bases from J, with 13 bases between. The CDR3 contains 13 residues. Germline loops: CDR1 SGHDN, CDR2 FVKESK. The CDR3 region is CASSRSAGLEQYF. The CDR3 DNA follows: TGTGCCAGCAGCCGAAGCGCGGGGCTCGAGCAGTACTTC.

A single count supports this clone. The rearrangement links TRBV5-1 to TRBJ1-1; tentative D call: TRBD1 (6 bases). Per germline, CDR1 SGHRS and CDR2 YFSETQ. CDR3 size: 14 residues. V was trimmed by 5 bases and J by 1 base, leaving 12 bases between them. As DNA, the CDR3 is TGCGCCAGCAGGGGGGCCGTGGAGAACACTGAAGCTTTCTTT. It yields the protein CASRGAVENTEAFF.

The chain is built from TRBV6-4 and TRBJ1-1; D gene uncertain. V dropped 6 bases and J dropped 1 base, with 12 bases sitting between them. The CDR3 sequence is 14 residues long. Germline values: CDR1 MRHNA, CDR2 SNTAGT. The CDR3 is CASSPGEWNTEAFF. CDR3 bases: TGTGCCAGCAGCCCCGGAGAGTGGAACACTGAAGCTTTCTTT.

J is TRBJ1-5 and V is TRBV4-2; TRBD1 matches 7 bases. Germline CDR1 and CDR2: LGHNA and YNFKEQ. The CDR3 is 19 amino acids. Losses at the gene ends were 0 bases for V and 0 bases for J; bases not matched to a gene: 11. In DNA, the CDR3 is TGTGCCAGCAGCCAAGATGGGACAGTGGGTATTTATAGCAATCAGCCCCAGCATTTT. Translation gives CASSQDGTVGIYSNQPQHF.

The chain links TRBV25-1 to TRBJ1-1; D possibly corresponds to TRBD1 (5 bases). The germline V and J ends were trimmed by 8 bases and 0 bases, with 25 bases remaining between them. Germline lookup yields CDR1 MGHDK and CDR2 SYGVNS. The CDR3 covers 18 residues. The CDR3: CASGWDDRKDIMNTEAFF. Written as DNA, the CDR3 is TGTGCCAGCGGTTGGGACGACCGTAAGGATATTATGAACACTGAAGCTTTCTTT.

This sequence joins TRBV7-2 and TRBJ2-3; D perhaps matches TRBD2 (5 bases). V lost 1 base to trimming and J lost 4 bases, with 9 bases between them. This CDR3 comprises 14 residues. Germline V gene data show CDR1 as SGHTA and CDR2 as FQGNSA. CDR3 bases: TGTGCCAGCAGCTTAGGGTTTAGCGCAGATACGCAGTATTTT. It encodes CASSLGFSADTQYF.

The V and J genes are TRBV6-1 and TRBJ1-6; the match to TRBD1 covers 7 bases. The trim removed 9 bases at V and 5 bases at J, leaving 10 bases unmatched. The CDR3 has 15 residues. In germline, CDR1 is MNHNS, CDR2 SASEGT. The CDR3 sequence: CASRVGQPNNSPLHF. The CDR3 region has the DNA TGTGCCAGTAGAGTGGGACAGCCGAATAATTCACCCCTCCACTTT.